The 24 T cell receptor beta chains below come from one sample, sequenced in a study of T cell changes during pregnancy in multiple sclerosis. The protocol was immunoSEQ multiplex PCR, while the TCRdb copy is restricted to in-frame clones and leaves out a portion. The table includes under 15,000 clones, around 86% detected once. This sample comprised CD8+ T cells from peripheral blood mononuclear cells, obtained in the second trimester of pregnancy. These receptors all come from a female donor in good health, enrolled as a control in a pregnancy study.

The V and J genes are TRBV9 and TRBJ2-7; no reliable D call. Deletions cut 3 bases from V and 0 bases from J, with 10 bases between. The V gene's germline CDR1 is SGDLS and CDR2 YYNGEE. This CDR3 region has 14 residues. The DNA of the CDR3 is TGTGCCAGCAGCGGAGAGAGTCCCTCCTACGAGCAGTACTTC. This sequence encodes CASSGESPSYEQYF.

V and J are TRBV27 and TRBJ2-1, with D perhaps TRBD1 (5 bases). Per the germline V gene, CDR1 is MNHEY and CDR2 is SMNVEV (reference sequence). The CDR3 covers 13 residues. V lost 6 bases and J 9 bases, leaving 15 bases between the germline ends. The CDR3 bases are TGTGCCAGCAGCCCCCAGGGTCATAGTGAGCAGTTCTTC. Translating it yields CASSPQGHSEQFF.

The rearrangement joins TRBV4-3 to TRBJ1-1; D unclear. From germline, CDR1 is LGHNA and CDR2 YSLEER. The germline V and J ends were trimmed by 1 base and 3 bases, with 12 bases remaining between them. This CDR3 has 15 residues. The CDR3 reads CASSQVWASDTEAFF. CDR3 in DNA: TGCGCCAGCAGCCAAGTGTGGGCGTCGGACACTGAAGCTTTCTTT.

V is TRBV29-1 and J is TRBJ2-3; 7 nucleotides align to TRBD2. From germline, CDR1 is SQVTM and CDR2 ANQGSEA. This CDR3 has 13 residues. J lost 0 bases, V lost 8 bases, and 5 bases had no gene match. The CDR3, as DNA: TGCAGCCTCACTAGCGATAGCACAGATACGCAGTATTTT. It codes for CSLTSDSTDTQYF.

The chain links TRBV7-8 to TRBJ1-5; D perhaps matches TRBD1 (6 bases). The V end lost 2 bases, the J end lost 6 bases, and 11 bases lay between the germline ends. This CDR3 has 14 residues. Looked up from germline, CDR1 is SGHVS and CDR2 is FQNEAQ. The CDR3 DNA is TGTGCCAGCAGCTTACAAGGGGGTCTTCAGCCCCAGCATTTT. It is translated as CASSLQGGLQPQHF.

The chain uses TRBV6-6 and TRBJ1-1; D remains unclear. The V end lost 6 bases, the J end lost 2 bases, and 10 bases lay between the germline ends. The CDR3 extends over 13 amino acids. The germline V gene encodes CDR1 MNHNY and CDR2 SVGAGI (reference sequence). This CDR3 reads CASRAAINTEAFF. In nucleotides, the CDR3 is TGTGCCAGCAGGGCCGCAATAAACACTGAAGCTTTCTTT.

V usage is TRBV27 and J usage is TRBJ1-2; no clear D. CDR1 is MNHEY and CDR2 is SMNVEV in the germline V gene (reference sequence). The length of the CDR3 is 13 residues. The V gene lost 3 bases and the J gene lost 4 bases, with 9 bases spanning the gap. CDR3 coding DNA: TGTGCCAGCAGTTTCGATTCCGGCTATGGCTACACCTTC. The encoded protein is CASSFDSGYGYTF.

The chain has TRBV9 and TRBJ1-4; D remains ambiguous. Trimming left V 0 bases short and J 6 bases short, with 21 bases between. Germline V gene lookup returns CDR1 SGDLS and CDR2 YYNGEE. This CDR3 comprises 18 residues. The CDR3 loop is CASSVDSPSRYGYEKLFF. The CDR3 bases are TGTGCCAGCAGCGTAGACAGTCCAAGCCGTTACGGATATGAAAAACTGTTTTTT. Variable domain in full (rest from reference TRBV9 and TRBJ1-4): DSGVTQTPKHLITATGQRVTLRCSPRSGDLSVYWYQQSLDQGLQFLIQYYNGEERAKGNILERFSAQQFPDLHSELNLSSLELGDSALYFCASSVDSPSRYGYEKLFFGSGTQLSVL.

This rearrangement joins TRBV19 to TRBJ2-2; D possibly corresponds to TRBD2 (5 bases). Deletions cut 4 bases from V and 6 bases from J, with 12 bases between. The CDR3 has 14 residues. CDR1 LNHDA and CDR2 SQIVND come from the germline V gene (reference sequence). The DNA for the CDR3 is TGTGCCAGTAGTAATCTAGGAGGCGCCGGGGAGCTGTTTTTT. This codes for CASSNLGGAGELFF.

The chain joins TRBV25-1 to TRBJ1-1; 10 bases fit TRBD1. Germline assignment: CDR1 MGHDK and CDR2 SYGVNS. Trimming at V came to 5 bases and at J to 4 bases, leaving 4 bases not matched to a gene. The CDR3 contains 14 residues. CDR3 in amino acids: CASSLTGGSTEAFF. CDR3 bases: TGTGCCAGCAGTTTGACAGGGGGCAGCACTGAAGCTTTCTTT.

This chain joins TRBV4-3 and TRBJ2-5; weak D call: TRBD1 (6 bases). The length of the CDR3 is 13 residues. V shed 0 bases and J shed 5 bases, with 7 bases lying between them. Germline loops: CDR1 LGHNA, CDR2 YSLEER. The CDR3 reads CASSQERGETQYF. DNA for the CDR3: TGCGCCAGCAGCCAAGAAAGGGGGGAGACCCAGTACTTC.

The genes are TRBV18 and TRBJ2-5; D possibly corresponds to TRBD1 (6 bases). V was shortened by 5 bases and J by 5 bases, with 27 bases between the two germline ends. The CDR3 covers 18 residues. CDR1 and CDR2 from the germline V gene are KGHSH and LQKENI. The DNA for the CDR3 is TGTGCCAGCTCAGCTTCTTGGAGAGGGATGGGGGCCGTTGAGACCCAGTACTTC. It codes for CASSASWRGMGAVETQYF.

This clone was observed once. The chain couples TRBV27 to TRBJ2-6; D perhaps matches TRBD2 (6 bases). Germline V lookup: CDR1 MNHEY, CDR2 SMNVEV (reference sequence). Trimming pared 5 bases from V and 0 bases from J, leaving 14 bases between. This CDR3 is built from 17 residues. Here the CDR3 reads CASSLTSSSSGANVLTF. The CDR3 DNA follows: TGTGCCAGCAGTCTTACTAGCAGTAGCTCTGGGGCCAACGTCCTGACTTTC.

This chain uses TRBV6-5 with TRBJ2-7, with 9 bases fitting TRBD2. The V segment lost 2 bases and the J segment 2 bases; nucleotides outside the gene matches: 4. The CDR3 is 15 residues long. Germline CDR1 and CDR2: MNHEY and SVGAGI. The CDR3 reads CASSYRAGGAYEQYF. Here the CDR3 DNA reads TGTGCCAGCAGTTACCGGGCGGGGGGGGCCTACGAGCAGTACTTC.

The chain links TRBV6-1 to TRBJ2-7; TRBD2 matches 8 bases. The CDR3 is 15 residues long. Germline CDR1 reads MNHNS; CDR2 reads SASEGT. The V gene end was trimmed by 0 bases and the J gene end by 2 bases; junction bases not matched to a gene: 3. The CDR3 is CASSEALAATYEQYF. For the CDR3, the DNA is TGTGCCAGCAGTGAAGCACTAGCGGCTACCTACGAGCAGTACTTC.

The chain recombines TRBV7-2 with TRBJ1-5; TRBD1 agrees at 8 bases. V lost 4 bases to trimming and J lost 6 bases; unmatched junction nucleotides: 20. CDR1 and CDR2 (germline): SGHTA, FQGNSA. This CDR3 is built from 19 residues. The CDR3 protein is CASSWGPTGTGPFGQPQHF. CDR3 DNA sequence: TGTGCCAGCAGCTGGGGGCCAACCGGGACAGGTCCCTTCGGTCAGCCCCAGCATTTT.

The chain is built from TRBV25-1 and TRBJ2-4, with D unresolved. This CDR3 is 13 amino acids long. Trimming took off 2 bases at V and 4 bases at J, with 6 bases between the two ends. Germline values: CDR1 MGHDK, CDR2 SYGVNS. In DNA form, the CDR3 reads TGTGCCAGCAGTGAAGACTTAAAAAACATTCAGTACTTC. Its translation: CASSEDLKNIQYF.

V gene TRBV2 combines with J gene TRBJ2-1, with unresolved D. The CDR3 loop spans 16 amino acids. V gave up 2 bases and J gave up 0 bases, with 11 bases separating them. Germline CDR1 and CDR2: SNHLY and FYNNEI. The CDR3 coding sequence is TGTGCCAGCAGTGAATCGGAGATGAGCTCCTACAATGAGCAGTTCTTC. Translation gives CASSESEMSSYNEQFF.

This clone has only one observation. This rearrangement joins TRBV27 to TRBJ2-2; D might be TRBD2 (5 bases). The CDR3 has 17 residues. Between the trimmed V and J ends, which lost 7 bases and 0 bases, there was a span of 18 bases. CDR1 and CDR2 from the germline V gene are MNHEY and SMNVEV (reference sequence). The CDR3 DNA is TGTGCCAGCACCGCACAATCGGGCGGGTCGAACACCGGGGAGCTGTTTTTT. Its translation is CASTAQSGGSNTGELFF.

The chain uses TRBV2 and TRBJ2-3, with TRBD2 matching 9 bases. Germline CDR1 and CDR2: SNHLY and FYNNEI. CDR3 length: 15 amino acids. V shed 6 bases, J shed 5 bases, and the junction held 9 bases outside the gene matches. Written as DNA, the CDR3 is TGTGCCAGCAGCCCTTCCGGGACTAGCCAAGATACGCAGTATTTT. It codes for CASSPSGTSQDTQYF.

This chain joins TRBV25-1 and TRBJ2-1; a weak D match, TRBD2 (5 bases). V lost 4 bases to trimming and J lost 8 bases, with 9 bases between them. CDR1 is MGHDK, CDR2 SYGVNS, per germline. This CDR3 contains 12 residues. CDR3 sequence reads: CASSVLAHEQFF. Here the CDR3 DNA reads TGTGCCAGCAGTGTTCTAGCCCATGAGCAGTTCTTC.

The chain combines TRBV5-1 with TRBJ2-1; TRBD2 matches at 13 bases. The J segment lost 6 bases and the V segment lost 4 bases, leaving 10 bases of the junction unmatched. Per germline, CDR1 SGHRS and CDR2 YFSETQ. The CDR3 has 17 residues. The CDR3 bases are TGCGCCAGCAGCCCTGGGACTAGCGGGATGACGGGCAATGAGCAGTTCTTC. Amino acids: CASSPGTSGMTGNEQFF.

The chain carries TRBV21-1 and TRBJ1-1; whether TRBD1, the table's D call, matches the DNA was not checked. TRBV21-1 is a pseudogene locus. This CDR3 has 16 residues. The CDR3 DNA reads TGTGCCAGCAGCAACCCGACAGGGGAGCGAAACACTGAAGCTTTCTTT. Amino acids: CASSNPTGERNTEAFF.

V gene TRBV6-1 combines with J gene TRBJ2-1, with TRBD2 matching over 11 bases. The CDR3 consists of 16 residues. The V segment lost 4 bases and the J segment 9 bases; nucleotides outside the gene matches: 11. Germline values: CDR1 MNHNS, CDR2 SASEGT. The CDR3 here is CASSGLLAGDVGEQFF. CDR3 coding DNA: TGTGCCAGCAGTGGACTACTAGCGGGAGACGTCGGTGAGCAGTTCTTC.